Listed here are 19 T cell receptor beta chains from one sample, sequenced in a study of blood T cell repertoires in COVID-19. Repertoires were generated with immunoSEQ multiplex PCR, while TCRdb's copy carries only in-frame clones and drops some. The sample shows approximately 250,000 clones, approximately 81% of them seen only once. The sequenced sample was peripheral blood. Receptors were obtained from a man in his forties or fifties with acute or convalescent COVID-19.

This chain links TRBV5-6 with TRBJ2-7; a weak D match, TRBD1 (5 bases). The CDR3 is 14 amino acids. The V gene lost 0 bases and the J gene lost 1 base, with 8 bases spanning the gap. Germline V CDR1 and CDR2: SGHDT, YYEEEE. The CDR3 region is CASSLGRGSYEQYF. CDR3 bases: TGTGCCAGCAGCTTGGGTAGGGGTTCCTACGAGCAGTACTTC.

The chain recombines TRBV10-1 with TRBJ1-5; no definite D call. The CDR3 contains 14 residues. The V and J ends lost 3 bases and 0 bases respectively, with 6 bases between them. Looked up from germline, CDR1 is WNHNN and CDR2 is SYGVQD (reference sequence). The CDR3 sequence is CASSDLRSNQPQHF. The CDR3 nucleotides read TGCGCCAGCAGTGATCTCCGTAGCAATCAGCCCCAGCATTTT.

The CDR3 is CASTSTGNSPLHF. CDR3 in DNA: TGTGCCAGCACCTCGACAGGAAATTCACCCCTCCACTTT. The rearrangement links TRBV2 to TRBJ1-6; D is perhaps TRBD1 (6 bases). Germline-derived CDR1 and CDR2 are SNHLY and FYNNEI. The V and J ends lost 7 bases and 7 bases respectively, with 11 bases between them. This CDR3 has 13 residues.

This chain connects TRBV19 to TRBJ1-2; D gene ambiguous. Deletions cut 4 bases from V and 6 bases from J, with 9 bases between. CDR1 and CDR2 from the germline V gene are LNHDA and SQIVND (reference sequence). CDR3 length: 12 residues. The CDR3 here is CASSRVQNGYTF. The CDR3 DNA sequence: TGTGCCAGTAGTAGGGTACAGAATGGCTACACCTTC.

This chain connects TRBV7-9 to TRBJ1-6; D gene uncertain. Trimming shortened V by 1 base and J by 14 bases, and 21 bases separated the two germline ends. The germline gives CDR1 SEHNR, CDR2 FQNEAQ (reference sequence). The CDR3 has 16 residues. This CDR3 reads CASSLETRTGKESLHF. CDR3 in DNA: TGTGCCAGCAGCTTAGAGACCCGAACGGGGAAGGAGTCCCTCCACTTT.

The chain links TRBV7-8 to TRBJ1-3; D unresolved. The V gene lost 6 bases and the J gene lost 4 bases, with 7 bases spanning the gap. This CDR3 region has 12 residues. CDR1 and CDR2 from the germline V gene are SGHVS and FQNEAQ. The CDR3 region is CASSRTGNTIYF. The CDR3 bases are TGTGCCAGCAGTCGAACAGGAAACACCATATATTTT.

The chain is built from TRBV28 and TRBJ2-7; 7 bases agree with TRBD1. The trim removed 6 bases at V and 3 bases at J, leaving 2 bases unmatched. The CDR3 runs 12 residues. Germline-derived CDR1 and CDR2 are MDHEN and SYDVKM. The CDR3 DNA reads TGTGCCAGCAGGACAGGGAACTACGAGCAGTACTTC. Its protein is CASRTGNYEQYF.

This clone was recorded once. This same CDR3 is encoded by further DNA sequences in the sample. The J gene is TRBJ2-7, the V gene TRBV18; D is unresolved. The germline V gene encodes CDR1 KGHSH and CDR2 LQKENI. The CDR3 extends over 13 amino acids. V lost 0 bases to trimming and J lost 3 bases, with 6 bases between them. The CDR3 reads CASSPPSSYEQYF. Here the CDR3 DNA reads TGTGCCAGCTCACCACCGTCCAGCTACGAGCAGTACTTC.

This chain connects TRBV7-9 to TRBJ2-3; TRBD2 agrees at 8 bases. V was clipped by 1 base and J by 3 bases; unmatched bases: 9. The germline V gene has CDR1 SEHNR and CDR2 FQNEAQ (reference sequence). This CDR3 has 17 residues. This chain's CDR3 is CASSLGRSGDRTDTQYF. For the CDR3, the DNA is TGTGCCAGCAGCTTAGGGCGTAGCGGGGACCGAACAGATACGCAGTATTTT.

The chain couples TRBV2 to TRBJ1-6, with D perhaps matching TRBD1 (6 bases). The V gene's germline CDR1 is SNHLY and CDR2 FYNNEI. This CDR3 has 14 residues. V shed 6 bases and J shed 7 bases, with 13 bases lying between them. The CDR3 loop is CASRRTDQNSPLHF. As DNA, the CDR3 is TGTGCCAGCAGGCGGACAGACCAAAATTCACCCCTCCACTTT.

The V call is TRBV28, the J call TRBJ1-1; 9 positions agree with TRBD1. In germline, CDR1 is MDHEN, CDR2 SYDVKM. V trimming: 6 bases; J trimming: 6 bases; junction bases outside the gene matches: 11. The CDR3 has 15 amino acids. CDR3 nucleotide sequence: TGTGCCAGCAGCCCTTTGGACAGGGGAAGATCTGAAGCTTTCTTT. Translation: CASSPLDRGRSEAFF.

The chain has TRBV28 and TRBJ1-1; D perhaps matches TRBD1 (5 bases). The CDR3 sequence is 16 residues long. V was pared by 3 bases and J by 4 bases, with 18 bases between. Germline lookup yields CDR1 MDHEN and CDR2 SYDVKM. CDR3 nucleotide sequence: TGTGCCAGCAGTTTCAACTGGTGGAGGGACGGCACTGAAGCTTTCTTT. This translates into CASSFNWWRDGTEAFF.

The rearrangement joins TRBV9 to TRBJ1-4; 9 bases are shared with TRBD1. Germline CDR1 SGDLS, CDR2 YYNGEE. Germline trimming cut 3 bases from V and 8 bases from J; bases unmatched to any gene: 5. The CDR3 has 14 amino acids. CDR3 in DNA: TGTGCCAGCAGCGCCGGACAGGGGAGGGAAAAACTGTTTTTT. Translating gives CASSAGQGREKLFF.

This chain uses TRBV6-5 with TRBJ1-1; no definite D call. Germline V CDR1 and CDR2: MNHEY, SVGAGI. There are 13 residues in the CDR3. The ends were cut back, 9 bases at V and 1 base at J, with 12 bases in the middle. The CDR3, as DNA: TGTGCCAGTCACCGCCGGGAGAACACTGAAGCTTTCTTT. It codes for CASHRRENTEAFF.

The chain uses TRBV5-4 and TRBJ2-1, with 7 bases that match TRBD2. The V segment lost 5 bases and the J segment 5 bases; nucleotides outside the gene matches: 4. The CDR3 runs to 13 residues. From germline, CDR1 is SGHNT and CDR2 YYREEE (reference sequence). The CDR3 region has the DNA TGTGCCAGCAGGCGGGCGGGAGACAATGAGCAGTTCTTC. Its translation: CASRRAGDNEQFF.

The chain carries TRBV5-6 and TRBJ2-5, with D possibly being TRBD2 (5 bases). Trimming removed 5 bases from V and 5 bases from J, with 13 bases in between. The CDR3 runs to 13 residues. The germline CDR1 and CDR2 sequences are SGHDT and YYEEEE. In DNA form, the CDR3 reads TGTGCCAGCAGTTGGGTAGCGAGGGAGACCCAGTACTTC. Amino acid sequence: CASSWVARETQYF.

This clone has a single count. The rearrangement uses TRBV30 and TRBJ2-5; 12 bases match TRBD2. Germline CDR1 GTSNPN, CDR2 SVGIG (reference sequence). The V segment lost 1 base and the J segment 5 bases; nucleotides outside the gene matches: 8. The CDR3 is 16 amino acids. CDR3 sequence: CAWSGTSGVWGETQYF. The CDR3 coding sequence is TGTGCCTGGAGTGGGACTAGCGGGGTTTGGGGGGAGACCCAGTACTTC.

The V and J genes are TRBV4-2 and TRBJ1-1, with a weak D call TRBD1 (5 bases). Germline V gene data show CDR1 as LGHNA and CDR2 as YNFKEQ. The CDR3 contains 16 residues. V was shortened by 1 base and J by 0 bases, with 12 bases between the two germline ends. In DNA, the CDR3 is TGTGCCAGCAGCCAAGTTATTCGACAGATGAACACTGAAGCTTTCTTT. Encoded protein: CASSQVIRQMNTEAFF.

This clone came up many times. This rearrangement joins TRBV4-3 to TRBJ1-3; no definite D call. Germline CDR1 and CDR2: LGHNA and YSLEER. The CDR3 is 16 residues long. V was cut by 0 bases and J by 1 base, with 10 bases left in between. CDR3 in amino acids: CASSQDIPGSGNTIYF. CDR3 nucleotide sequence: TGCGCCAGCAGCCAAGATATTCCGGGTTCTGGAAACACCATATATTTT.